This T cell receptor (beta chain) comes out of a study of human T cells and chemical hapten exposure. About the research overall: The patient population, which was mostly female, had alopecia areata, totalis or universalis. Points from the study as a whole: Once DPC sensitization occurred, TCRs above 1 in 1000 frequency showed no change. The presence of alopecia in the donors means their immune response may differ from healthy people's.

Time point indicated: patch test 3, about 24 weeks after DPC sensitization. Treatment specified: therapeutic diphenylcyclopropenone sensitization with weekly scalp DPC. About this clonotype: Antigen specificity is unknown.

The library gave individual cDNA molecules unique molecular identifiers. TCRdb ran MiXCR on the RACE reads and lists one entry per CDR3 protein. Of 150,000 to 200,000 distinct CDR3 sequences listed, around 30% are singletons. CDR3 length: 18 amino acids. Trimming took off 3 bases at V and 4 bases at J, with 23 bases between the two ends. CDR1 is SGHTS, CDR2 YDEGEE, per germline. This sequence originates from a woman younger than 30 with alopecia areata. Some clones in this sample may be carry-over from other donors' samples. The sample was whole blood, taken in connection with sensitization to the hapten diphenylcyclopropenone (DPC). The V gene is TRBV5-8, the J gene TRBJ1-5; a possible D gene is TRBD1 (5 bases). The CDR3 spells CASSSLGYGTYKNQPQHF. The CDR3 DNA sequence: TGTGCCAGCAGCTCCCTGGGCTACGGGACCTACAAGAATCAGCCCCAGCATTTT.